This T cell receptor beta chain derives from a study of monozygotic twins with inflammatory bowel disease (dated by TCRdb to the late 2010s). Regarding the study in general: A total of 28 monozygotic twin pairs were included in the full study, comprising nine German pairs (four IBD-concordant, five IBD-discordant) and 19 IBD-discordant Danish pairs. Disease-associated traits were sought mainly through comparisons between IBD patients and their genetically identical healthy co-twins within discordant pairs. Each individual had, on average, about 151 000 unique TCRalpha sequences and 181 000 unique TCRbeta sequences available for analysis. Overall study results and their limits: Background noise and inter-individual variability may have been introduced into the repertoires by the differing immunosuppressive treatments among patients. No difference in repertoire similarity was observed between concordant and discordant twins, possibly owing to limited statistical power. Fewer clonotypes were shared with other individuals by IBD patients than by healthy twins, most markedly in patients showing signs of disease activity. The results gave no support for a single strong signal or clonotype linked to IBD. The analysis was unable to tell apart different T cell subtypes. TCRbeta repertoire diversity, by inverse Simpson index, was decreased in IBD patients compared with their healthy co-twins.

Library method: 5' RACE. Each TCR library was prepared from around 3,200 ng of total RNA. For each sample, cDNA synthesis was carried out in eight separate reactions using SMARTScribe reverse transcriptase. Unique molecular identifiers containing a 6-nucleotide sample barcode were introduced through template switching during cDNA synthesis. Amplification of TCRalpha and TCRbeta cDNA involved two nested PCRs of around 15 and 9 cycles, and each PCR was followed by bead purification. Before amplification, the cDNA was treated with uracil DNA-glycosylase and purified using the QIAquick PCR purification kit. In the second PCR, Illumina TruSeq-compatible adapters and sample-specific barcodes were added. Library quality and concentration were checked on TapeStation and Qubit, and libraries were pooled at about 5 ng each. Pooled libraries were sequenced on an Illumina HiSeq2500 single-index Rapid Run with 2 x 100 bp reads and custom sequencing primers. The original pipeline was this. UMI-based consensus assembly with MiGEC version 1.2.6 was used to correct PCR and sequencing errors. MiXCR version 2.1.1 was used to carry out V(D)J alignment, clonotype assembly and CDR3 extraction. Normalisation of gene usage, clonotype sharing and MAIT/NKT TCR abundance was achieved by analysing the top 1000, 10 000 and 20 000 clonotypes per sample. Diversity was computed as the inverse Simpson index with the vegan R package after downsampling to 27 000 UMIs. Paired Mann-Whitney U tests were applied to discordant twin pairs, and Benjamini-Hochberg correction was used for multiple testing. The reads, reprocessed by TCRdb, yield one row per CDR3 protein sequence and no DNA. TCRdb, rather than the study authors, made the V and J calls. This sample's table contains roughly 90,000 distinct CDR3 sequences. The leading ten clones occupy about 8% of the sample.

Sequences SNHLY (CDR1) and FYNNEI (CDR2) are obtained from the germline V gene. The CDR3 measures 12 amino acids from cysteine to phenylalanine. There is no recorded DNA. From each donor, a roughly 2.5 ml peripheral blood sample was drawn into PAXgene tubes and stored at -80 degrees C. Without T cell sorting, total RNA was isolated from whole blood using the PAXgene blood miRNA kit on an automated QIAcube. Peripheral blood from monozygotic twin pairs, either concordant or discordant for inflammatory bowel disease, underwent deep TCRalpha and TCRbeta repertoire profiling that used unique molecular barcoding. Smoking habits were recorded for all twin pairs, with individuals classified as current, former or never smokers. A word on this clonotype: There is no known antigen for this receptor.

Sequencing input: blood. The V gene is TRBV2 and the J gene is TRBJ2-7; with no DNA, the TCRdb D assignment of TRBD2 cannot be verified. This TCR derives from a human donor with ulcerative colitis or Crohn's disease, or a healthy co-twin of an affected twin (not recorded which). The CDR3 amino acid sequence is: CASSGEGYEQYF. Extended through the reference TRBV2 and TRBJ2-7 proteins, this CDR3 yields the full variable domain: EPEVTQTPSHQVTQMGQEVILRCVPISNHLYFYWYRQILGQKVEFLVSFYNNEISEKSEIFDDQFSVERPDGSNFTLKIRSTKLEDSAMYFCASSGEGYEQYFGPGTRLTVT.